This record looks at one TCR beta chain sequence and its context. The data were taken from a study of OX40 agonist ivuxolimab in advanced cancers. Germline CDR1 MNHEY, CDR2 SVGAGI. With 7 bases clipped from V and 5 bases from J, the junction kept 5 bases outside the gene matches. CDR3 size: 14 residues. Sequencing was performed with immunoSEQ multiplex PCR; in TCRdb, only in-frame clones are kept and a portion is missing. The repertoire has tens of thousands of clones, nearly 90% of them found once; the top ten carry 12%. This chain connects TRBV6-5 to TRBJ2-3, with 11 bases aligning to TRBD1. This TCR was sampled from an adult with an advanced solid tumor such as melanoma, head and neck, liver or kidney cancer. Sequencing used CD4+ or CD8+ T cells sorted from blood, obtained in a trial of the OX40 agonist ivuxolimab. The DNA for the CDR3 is TGTGCCAGCACCGGACAGGGGGCCGTAGATACGCAGTATTTT. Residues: CASTGQGAVDTQYF.